A single sample is the source of the 22 T cell receptor beta chains below, sequenced in a study of blood T cell repertoires in COVID-19. TCRdb's copy holds only in-frame clones and misses some; the assay was immunoSEQ multiplex PCR. The sample comprises some 400,000 clones, approximately 86% of which are singletons, and about 2.9% rests with the top ten. Sequenced sample: peripheral blood. These receptors originate from a human donor in a cohort sampled during active COVID-19.

This chain connects TRBV7-8 to TRBJ2-7; D ambiguous. CDR3 size: 13 residues. Germline CDR1 and CDR2: SGHVS and FQNEAQ. V was clipped by 0 bases and J by 2 bases, with 5 bases between them. CDR3 DNA: TGTGCCAGCAGCTTAGCAAGCCCCTACGAGCAGTACTTC. Its protein is CASSLASPYEQYF. The entire variable domain, with the rest obtained from reference TRBV7-8 and TRBJ2-7, is as follows: GAGVSQSPRYKVAKRGQDVALRCDPISGHVSLFWYQQALGQGPEFLTYFQNEAQLDKSGLPSDRFFAERPEGSVSTLKIQRTQQEDSAVYLCASSLASPYEQYFGPGTRLTVT.

The chain carries TRBV19 and TRBJ2-2, with TRBD2 as a possible D gene (5 bases). The length of the CDR3 is 13 residues. The germline V and J ends were trimmed by 4 bases and 7 bases, with 10 bases remaining between them. The V gene's germline CDR1 is LNHDA and CDR2 SQIVND (reference sequence). The CDR3 reads CASSTQEVGELFF. The CDR3 DNA reads TGTGCCAGTAGTACCCAGGAGGTCGGGGAGCTGTTTTTT.

The chain joins TRBV9 to TRBJ2-5; D gene unclear. This CDR3 region has 14 residues. Germline V lookup: CDR1 SGDLS, CDR2 YYNGEE. Trimming cost V 3 bases and J 0 bases, with 9 bases left between them. CDR3 residues: CASSAPNDQETQYF. In DNA, the CDR3 is TGTGCCAGCAGCGCCCCCAATGACCAAGAGACCCAGTACTTC.

The chain is built from TRBV27 and TRBJ2-1, with unresolved D. The V end was cut by 6 bases, the J end by 6 bases, with 18 bases between. The CDR3 spans 15 residues. The germline gives CDR1 MNHEY, CDR2 SMNVEV (reference sequence). This chain's CDR3 is CASSISISKANEQFF. CDR3 in DNA: TGTGCCAGCAGCATTTCTATCTCAAAAGCCAATGAGCAGTTCTTC.

The J gene is TRBJ2-7, the V gene TRBV19; maybe TRBD2 (6 bases). Deletions cut 2 bases from V and 6 bases from J, with 14 bases between. The germline gives CDR1 LNHDA, CDR2 SQIVND (reference sequence). This CDR3 spans 14 amino acids. The CDR3 bases are TGTGCCAGTAGTATAACCGGGGGATGGGGCGAGCAGTACTTC. Amino acids: CASSITGGWGEQYF.

This clone was seen a single time. The CDR3: CAWRSVSYEQYF. The CDR3 DNA reads as TGTGCCTGGAGGAGCGTCTCCTACGAGCAGTACTTC. The rearrangement uses TRBV30 and TRBJ2-7; no firm D call. The CDR3 runs to 12 residues. With 3 bases removed from V and 0 bases from J, the gap between germline ends came to 6 bases. Germline loops: CDR1 GTSNPN, CDR2 SVGIG (reference sequence).

This chain uses TRBV12-3 or TRBV12-4 with TRBJ2-1; D might be TRBD2 (5 bases). Deletions cut 6 bases from V and 9 bases from J, with 12 bases between. The CDR3 is 12 amino acids. CDR3 in amino acids: CASRQTGSEQFF. CDR3 coding DNA: TGTGCCAGCAGGCAGACGGGGAGTGAGCAGTTCTTC.

The CDR3 spells CASSHSGTGGFRGQYF. The DNA of the CDR3 is TGCGCCAGCAGCCATTCCGGGACAGGGGGATTCAGGGGGCAGTACTTC. J is TRBJ2-7 and V is TRBV4-1; 11 nucleotides align to TRBD1. From germline, CDR1 is MGHRA and CDR2 YSYEKL. V was clipped by 3 bases and J by 9 bases; unmatched bases: 13. This CDR3 contains 16 residues.

V and J are TRBV9 and TRBJ2-2, with a possible D match to TRBD2 (6 bases). The CDR3 is 16 amino acids. Germline V gene lookup returns CDR1 SGDLS and CDR2 YYNGEE. The V gene lost 0 bases and the J gene lost 3 bases, with 12 bases spanning the gap. The CDR3 reads CASSVEPDYHTGELFF. CDR3 coding DNA: TGTGCCAGCAGCGTAGAACCGGACTACCACACCGGGGAGCTGTTTTTT.

The genes are TRBV5-6 and TRBJ2-7; a weak D match, TRBD1 (5 bases). V lost 2 bases and J 6 bases, leaving 15 bases between the germline ends. This CDR3 comprises 14 residues. Germline lookup yields CDR1 SGHDT and CDR2 YYEEEE. The CDR3 nucleotides are TGTGCCAGCAGCTTAAGAGAAGGGGTTTCCGAGCAGTACTTC. It translates to CASSLREGVSEQYF.

The V gene is TRBV2, the J gene TRBJ1-1; D gene uncertain. CDR1 SNHLY and CDR2 FYNNEI come from the germline V gene. The CDR3 runs 12 residues. Trimming removed 10 bases from V and 5 bases from J, with 14 bases in between. DNA for the CDR3: TGTGCCACTGGGCGGGTCTGGACTGAAGCTTTCTTT. Its protein is CATGRVWTEAFF.

This clone has more than one count but fewer than ten. This chain connects TRBV7-3 to TRBJ1-2; 7 nucleotides agree with TRBD1. Trimming at V came to 4 bases and at J to 6 bases, leaving 8 bases not matched to a gene. The CDR3 loop spans 14 amino acids. CDR1 and CDR2 from the germline V gene are SGHTA and FQGTGA. In DNA form, the CDR3 reads TGTGCCAGCAGCTCCCTGACAGGGTCGGATGGCTACACCTTC. Protein product: CASSSLTGSDGYTF.

V gene TRBV3-1 (or the pseudogene TRBV3-2) combines with J gene TRBJ2-1, with D hard to call. The V end lost 5 bases, the J end lost 2 bases, and 10 bases lay between the germline ends. Germline CDR1 reads LGHDT; CDR2 reads YNNKEL (reference sequence). The CDR3 is made up of 14 amino acids. The CDR3, as DNA: TGTGCCAGCAGCGCCCTAGTGACCTACAATGAGCAGTTCTTC. It encodes CASSALVTYNEQFF.

V gene TRBV15 combines with J gene TRBJ2-1; 14 nucleotides agree with TRBD2. The CDR3 is 21 residues long. V lost 0 bases and J lost 2; bases outside the gene matches: 12. CDR1 and CDR2 from the germline V gene are LNHNV and YYDKDF (reference sequence). CDR3 nucleotides: TGTGCCACCAGCAGAGATCACCGGGTGACTAGCGGGGGGGCCGCCTACAATGAGCAGTTCTTC. It specifies CATSRDHRVTSGGAAYNEQFF.

The chain uses TRBV2 and TRBJ1-1, with 8 bases identical to TRBD1. V gave up 3 bases and J gave up 7 bases; unmatched junction bases: 13. The CDR3 totals 16 residues. The germline gives CDR1 SNHLY, CDR2 FYNNEI. Written as DNA, the CDR3 is TGTGCCAGCAGTGAGCCCAGACAGGGGAGGCGTGGTGAAGCTTTCTTT. It translates to CASSEPRQGRRGEAFF.

This chain joins TRBV4-1 and TRBJ2-7; D is possibly TRBD2 (6 bases). The CDR3 runs 14 residues. V was cut by 4 bases and J by 9 bases, with 19 bases left in between. Germline CDR1 reads MGHRA; CDR2 reads YSYEKL. CDR3 nucleotide sequence: TGCGCCAGCAGCCTGAGGGCTAGCGATGCCAGGCAGTACTTC. Protein product: CASSLRASDARQYF.

V and J are TRBV2 and TRBJ1-1, with D unclear. Trimming shortened V by 5 bases and J by 7 bases, and 8 bases separated the two germline ends. The germline V gene has CDR1 SNHLY and CDR2 FYNNEI. This CDR3 has 11 amino acids. The CDR3 here is CASSSHYEAFF. The CDR3, as DNA: TGTGCCAGCAGTTCTCACTATGAAGCTTTCTTT.

The gene calls are TRBV2 and TRBJ2-3, with a weak D call TRBD1 (6 bases). CDR3 length: 16 amino acids. The ends were cut back, 1 base at V and 5 bases at J, with 16 bases in the middle. The germline gives CDR1 SNHLY, CDR2 FYNNEI. CDR3 amino acids: CASSEGRQVVRDTQYF. The CDR3 coding sequence is TGTGCCAGCAGTGAAGGTAGACAGGTCGTCAGAGATACGCAGTATTTT.

In its sample, this clone was seen once. This chain joins TRBV24-1 and TRBJ2-5; TRBD1 might be the D (6 bases). CDR3 size: 14 residues. Germline values: CDR1 KGHDR, CDR2 SFDVKD. V lost 3 bases, J lost 4 bases, and 11 bases lay in between. CDR3 nucleotides: TGTGCCACCAGTGATCACGGACAGAGAGAGACCCAGTACTTC. Protein product: CATSDHGQRETQYF.

Regarding this clone: Other DNA sequences in this sample translate to the same CDR3. CDR3 sequence reads: CASSFSGSSYNEQFF. The CDR3 nucleotides are TGTGCCAGCAGCTTTAGCGGGAGTTCCTACAATGAGCAGTTCTTC. V is TRBV5-4 and J is TRBJ2-1; 9 nucleotides line up with TRBD2. CDR1 is SGHNT and CDR2 is YYREEE in the germline V gene (reference sequence). The V segment lost 2 bases and the J segment 1 base; nucleotides outside the gene matches: 1. The CDR3 covers 15 residues.

The chain joins TRBV19 to TRBJ2-2; no clear D gene. Germline V gene sequence: CDR1 LNHDA, CDR2 SQIVND (reference sequence). There are 12 residues in the CDR3. The ends were cut back, 8 bases at V and 6 bases at J, with 10 bases in the middle. CDR3 sequence: CASQYVAGELFF. The DNA for the CDR3 is TGTGCCAGTCAGTATGTGGCCGGGGAGCTGTTTTTT.

The rearrangement uses TRBV3-1 (or the pseudogene TRBV3-2) and TRBJ2-3; 7 nucleotides line up with TRBD2. The trim removed 3 bases at V and 2 bases at J, leaving 2 bases unmatched. The CDR3 runs 14 residues. The germline gives CDR1 LGHDT, CDR2 YNNKEL (reference sequence). The CDR3 DNA reads TGTGCCAGCAGCCAGACTAGCCCCACAGATACGCAGTATTTT. Translating it yields CASSQTSPTDTQYF.